The rows below give T cell receptor beta chains drawn from one sample of a study of blood T cells in healthy people across ages. TCRdb re-called the 5' RACE reads with MiXCR, one entry per CDR3 protein. The data hold 800,000 or so distinct CDR3 sequences, with about 62% observed a single time. Sequencing was performed on blood. These receptors came from a man aged 30 to 45 in good health. The conserved cysteine and the conserved F or W are not part of the CDR3 here.

ASSQDFTGGGEQY,TRBV3-1,TRBJ2-4
ASSYGPPGQGFNQPQH,TRBV6-5,TRBJ1-5
ASGSGTDYGYT,TRBV19,TRBJ1-2
ASSPNGNTLY,TRBV6-2/TRBV6-3,TRBJ1-3
ASSQEPTSGRQETQY,TRBV4-2,TRBJ2-5
ASSIQSVGEQY,TRBV19,TRBJ2-4
ASSQRYEQY,TRBV7-2,TRBJ2-7
ASSQGLGHPYETQY,TRBV4-3,TRBJ2-5
ASSPPQANYGYT,TRBV9,TRBJ1-2
ASSIARPYEQY,TRBV28,TRBJ2-7
AIKPGQGTYEQY,TRBV10-3,.
ASSLTSQSTDTQY,TRBV7-3,TRBJ2-3
ASSVGAISSYNEQF,TRBV7-9,TRBJ2-1
ASRSSTGRKGSPLH,TRBV28,TRBJ1-6
ASSVAGLRDIQY,TRBV9,TRBJ2-4
ASSVASQGLYNEQF,TRBV9,TRBJ2-1
SARDPRGGNSPLH,TRBV20-1,TRBJ1-6
ASSLYGALDEKLF,TRBV7-8,TRBJ1-4
ARLRGETQY,TRBV30,TRBJ2-5
ASSQADGDGYT,TRBV4-3,TRBJ1-2
ASSRAGGKPDQETQY,TRBV4-1,TRBJ2-5
ASSLRQPLSWNEQF,TRBV5-1,TRBJ2-1
ASSHSLTSTNEKLF,TRBV7-6,.
ASSPREGADNEQF,TRBV7-9,TRBJ2-1
SVEDVGDRDYGYT,TRBV29-1,TRBJ1-2
ATSDPRTGQDPYEQY,TRBV24-1,.
ASSSGLAPPGEQY,TRBV11-2,TRBJ2-7
ASRSPTPYNEQF,TRBV6-2/TRBV6-3,TRBJ2-1
ASSLHGGEALAKNIQY,TRBV7-2,TRBJ2-4
SAPGSSNQPQH,TRBV20-1,TRBJ1-5
AISVLVQAEQF,TRBV10-3,TRBJ2-1
ASSLSGTRGETQY,TRBV7-2,TRBJ2-5
ASSQDGPGDEQF,TRBV4-2,TRBJ2-1
ASSPAGTPGDEQY,TRBV6-2/TRBV6-3,TRBJ2-7
ASSPGGTGGYQETQY,TRBV5-1,TRBJ2-5
ASSPSGGVNTEAF,TRBV4-2,TRBJ1-1
ASWSDTNYGYT,TRBV27,TRBJ1-2
ASSFSRGGKETQY,TRBV4-2,TRBJ2-5
ASSLATHQETQY,TRBV5-1,TRBJ2-5
ASRKGAGGEETQY,TRBV6-6,.
ASSYFSGGGETQY,TRBV6-6,.
ASSVGNGKRADEQY,TRBV9,.
ASSYSLGLSNQPQH,TRBV6-2/TRBV6-3,TRBJ1-5
ASSLVFEDSPLH,TRBV5-1,TRBJ1-6
ASSGDTSSYEQY,TRBV9,TRBJ2-7
ASRTGRSLNNEQF,TRBV6-6,TRBJ2-1
SFGGRNTEAF,TRBV20-1,TRBJ1-1
ASRDFPRPSGQETQY,TRBV6-2/TRBV6-3,TRBJ2-5
ASSPKQQSGGAKETQY,TRBV5-6,TRBJ2-5
ASSYLAEQF,TRBV6-5,TRBJ2-1
ASSSPLAGEFEQF,TRBV28,TRBJ2-1
ASSLAEGLAGGHTTYEQY,TRBV28,TRBJ2-7
ASTRLAGGNEQF,TRBV12-3/TRBV12-4,TRBJ2-1